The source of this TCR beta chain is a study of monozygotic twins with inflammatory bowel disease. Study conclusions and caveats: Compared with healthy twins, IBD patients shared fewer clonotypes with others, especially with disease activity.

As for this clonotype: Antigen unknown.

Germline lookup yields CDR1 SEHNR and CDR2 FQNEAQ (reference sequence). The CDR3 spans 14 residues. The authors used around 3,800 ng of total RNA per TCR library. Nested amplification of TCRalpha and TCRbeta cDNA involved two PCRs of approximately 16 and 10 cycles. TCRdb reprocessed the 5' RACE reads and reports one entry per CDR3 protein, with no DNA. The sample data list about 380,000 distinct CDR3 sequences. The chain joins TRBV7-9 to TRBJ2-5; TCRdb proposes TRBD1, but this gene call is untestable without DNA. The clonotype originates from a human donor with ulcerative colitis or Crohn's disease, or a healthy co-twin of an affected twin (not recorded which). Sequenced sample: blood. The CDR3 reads CASSSMTGVETQYF.